This record looks at one T cell receptor beta chain sequence and its context. Sample treatment: oral pan-JAK inhibitor, 5-10 mg twice daily. Extracted from the samples, RNA was reverse transcribed into cDNA to serve as the sequencing template. This table comes from immunoSEQ multiplex PCR, and its TCRdb copy is limited to in-frame clones, with some not included. The sample includes approximately 170,000 clones, 60% of them seen just once. The record originates from a study of CD8+ T cells in alopecia areata. This CDR3 contains 15 residues. Germline CDR1 MNHEY, CDR2 SMNVEV (reference sequence). V dropped 3 bases and J dropped 3; count of bases not matched to a gene: 3.

Sequencing used CD4+ T cells sorted from blood, obtained at week 4, from a patient treated with tofacitinib. V and J are TRBV27 and TRBJ2-2, with 8 positions matching TRBD1. The receptor comes from a human donor with alopecia areata. CDR3 bases: TGTGCCAGCAGTTTCAGCAGGGGGCACACCGGGGAGCTGTTTTTT. Amino acids: CASSFSRGHTGELFF.